Reported below is one TCR beta chain. Its antigen is as yet unknown. Assay: immunoSEQ multiplex PCR; the TCRdb copy retains only in-frame clones and omits some. The sample holds tens of thousands of clones, roughly 61% seen once. This sample stems from a study of a mutant IDH1 vaccine in newly diagnosed glioma. Study-wide points: With respect to changes in top peripheral T cell clonotypes, pseudoprogression seemed unrelated.

Sample time point: week 47, end of study. A single vaccine dose contained 300 ug of mutant IDH1 20-mer peptide, and topical imiquimod was used with it. The sequencing here drew on peripheral blood mononuclear cells (PBMCs), taken from a glioma patient whose treatment included an IDH1 peptide vaccine. The receptor comes from a man aged 40-49 years with glioma. Some clones in this sample may be carry-over from other donors' samples.

The CDR3 DNA is TGTGCCAGCAGCCAAGTCGCCCGGGGACAATCGGGGTCACCCCTCCACTTT. Amino acids: CASSQVARGQSGSPLHF. The V gene is TRBV4-2, the J gene TRBJ1-6; the D gene is possibly TRBD1 (6 bases). CDR1 and CDR2 (germline): LGHNA, YNFKEQ. The length of the CDR3 is 17 residues. V dropped 1 base and J dropped 10 bases, with 20 bases sitting between them.